The 30 T cell receptor beta chains presented below share a single source sample, sequenced in a study of blood T cell repertoires in COVID-19. Profiled with immunoSEQ multiplex PCR; TCRdb holds only in-frame clones, not every one. Here the sample spans about 130,000 clones, around nine tenths being singletons. The sample comprised peripheral blood. These receptors were obtained from a woman aged 65 to 85 with COVID-19, enrolled during active disease.

The chain carries TRBV3-1 (or the pseudogene TRBV3-2) and TRBJ2-3, with D possibly being TRBD2 (7 bases). Germline assignment: CDR1 LGHDT and CDR2 YNNKEL (reference sequence). This CDR3 is built from 17 residues. The V gene lost 1 base and the J gene lost 4 bases, with 18 bases spanning the gap. DNA for the CDR3: TGTGCCAGCAGCCAAGGTCCGGGGGGCGGAGTTGCAGATACGCAGTATTTT. Its translation is CASSQGPGGGVADTQYF.

V gene TRBV3-1 (or the pseudogene TRBV3-2) combines with J gene TRBJ2-7, with TRBD1 matching over 10 bases. CDR3 size: 17 residues. Germline V lookup: CDR1 LGHDT, CDR2 YNNKEL (reference sequence). The J segment lost 7 bases and the V segment lost 1 base, leaving 13 bases of the junction unmatched. For the CDR3, the DNA is TGTGCCAGCAGCCAAGGGTTAGGGGACAGGGGCCGGTTAGAGCAGTACTTC. Amino acid sequence: CASSQGLGDRGRLEQYF.

The V and J genes are TRBV19 and TRBJ1-2; 7 nucleotides line up with TRBD1. V shed 3 bases and J 1 base; nucleotides not matched to a gene: 14. The germline V gene has CDR1 LNHDA and CDR2 SQIVND (reference sequence). The CDR3 runs to 18 residues. CDR3 amino acids: CASSIQDRRGRNNYGYTF. DNA for the CDR3: TGTGCCAGTAGTATCCAGGACAGGAGGGGAAGAAATAACTATGGCTACACCTTC. The variable domain in full, with the rest retrieved from reference TRBV19 and TRBJ1-2, is DGGITQSPKYLFRKEGQNVTLSCEQNLNHDAMYWYRQDPGQGLRLIYYSQIVNDFQKGDIAEGYSVSREKKESFPLTVTSAQKNPTAFYLCASSIQDRRGRNNYGYTFGSGTRLTVV.

The J gene is TRBJ1-5, the V gene TRBV2; TRBD1 is a possible D gene (5 bases). The germline V gene has CDR1 SNHLY and CDR2 FYNNEI. The CDR3 spans 13 residues. The DNA of the CDR3 is TGTGCTCGAGTTGGGGGGAGCAATCAGCCCCAGCATTTT. Translated: CARVGGSNQPQHF.

This clone has a handful of counts. The chain carries TRBV7-3 and TRBJ2-7; 8 bases align to TRBD2. CDR3 length: 15 residues. J gave up 1 base and V 4 bases, and 6 bases lay outside the gene matches. Germline values: CDR1 SGHTA, CDR2 FQGTGA. The CDR3 loop is CASSSFGGGSYEQYF. CDR3 bases: TGTGCCAGCAGCTCCTTTGGCGGGGGGTCCTACGAGCAGTACTTC.

This chain connects TRBV2 to TRBJ2-1, with D perhaps TRBD1 (6 bases). This CDR3 is built from 13 residues. V was pared by 7 bases and J by 6 bases, with 13 bases between. The germline V gene has CDR1 SNHLY and CDR2 FYNNEI. As DNA, the CDR3 is TGTGCCAGCACCCTAGACAGGAGCAATGAGCAGTTCTTC. Its translation: CASTLDRSNEQFF.

This chain links TRBV12-3 or TRBV12-4 with TRBJ2-7, with TRBD1 matching over 8 bases. This CDR3 spans 13 amino acids. V was clipped by 6 bases and J by 3 bases; unmatched bases: 4. CDR3 sequence (DNA): TGTGCCAGCAGCACACAGGGGGACTACGAGCAGTACTTC. Translation gives CASSTQGDYEQYF.

The CDR3 reads CASSQGTRGGFETQYF. CDR3 bases: TGCGCCAGCAGCCAAGGAACGCGGGGGGGCTTTGAGACCCAGTACTTC. The chain combines TRBV4-1 with TRBJ2-5; 9 positions agree with TRBD2. CDR3 length equals 16 residues. In germline, CDR1 is MGHRA, CDR2 YSYEKL. Trimming took 1 base from V and 5 from J; bases not matched to a gene: 8.

With respect to this clone: Other DNA sequences in the same sample also yield this CDR3. The chain carries TRBV19 and TRBJ1-5; D is ambiguous. With 3 bases removed from V and 4 bases from J, the gap between germline ends came to 7 bases. The CDR3 extends over 13 amino acids. CDR1 is LNHDA and CDR2 is SQIVND in the germline V gene (reference sequence). CDR3 sequence reads: CASSINNNQPQHF. CDR3 nucleotides: TGTGCCAGTAGTATTAACAATAATCAGCCCCAGCATTTT.

This chain connects TRBV19 to TRBJ2-7; a weak D match, TRBD1 (5 bases). Germline-derived CDR1 and CDR2 are LNHDA and SQIVND (reference sequence). The ends were cut back, 4 bases at V and 0 bases at J, with 10 bases in the middle. The CDR3 totals 14 residues. CDR3 bases: TGTGCCAGTAGTAACACAGGTGACTCCTACGAGCAGTACTTC. Protein: CASSNTGDSYEQYF.

The chain carries TRBV5-4 and TRBJ1-3; 10 bases line up with TRBD1. This CDR3 is built from 16 residues. J gave up 2 bases and V 4 bases, and 6 bases lay outside the gene matches. The V gene's germline CDR1 is SGHNT and CDR2 YYREEE (reference sequence). Written as DNA, the CDR3 is TGTGCCAGCAGCCAGGGACAGGGGAAGCCTGGAAACACCATATATTTT. Translated: CASSQGQGKPGNTIYF.

The chain has TRBV6-1 and TRBJ2-7, with 10 bases aligning to TRBD2. The CDR3 has 17 amino acids. V was clipped by 1 base and J by 5 bases; unmatched bases: 11. The germline V gene has CDR1 MNHNS and CDR2 SASEGT. Here the CDR3 reads CASSEGASGGSKDEQYF. The DNA of the CDR3 is TGTGCCAGCAGTGAAGGGGCTAGCGGGGGATCGAAGGACGAGCAGTACTTC.

CDR3 coding DNA: TGTGCCAGCAGCATAATGGCTAGCGGGGGGGCAGGTGAGCAGTTCTTC. Translated, it gives CASSIMASGGAGEQFF. The rearrangement links TRBV7-8 to TRBJ2-1, with 12 bases fitting TRBD2. CDR1 and CDR2 from the germline V gene are SGHVS and FQNEAQ. The CDR3 totals 16 residues. Germline trimming cut 5 bases from V and 9 bases from J; bases unmatched to any gene: 11.

The CDR3 DNA follows: TGTGCCAGCTCACCGGGACAGGGGTTGATGGGCTACACCTTC. Protein product: CASSPGQGLMGYTF. The rearrangement uses TRBV18 and TRBJ1-2; 10 positions match TRBD1. Trimming removed 3 bases from V and 8 bases from J; junction bases left unmatched: 6. The CDR3 is 14 amino acids. Per germline, CDR1 KGHSH and CDR2 LQKENI.

This chain connects TRBV5-1 to TRBJ1-2; 7 bases are a match to TRBD1. J was trimmed by 8 bases and V by 0 bases; bases with no gene match: 4. The germline V gene encodes CDR1 SGHRS and CDR2 YFSETQ. The CDR3 consists of 13 residues. CDR3 sequence (DNA): TGCGCCAGCAGCTTGGGACAGGGTTTCGGCTACACCTTC. Translating gives CASSLGQGFGYTF.

The chain is built from TRBV28 and TRBJ1-5; 10 nucleotides match TRBD1. The germline V gene has CDR1 MDHEN and CDR2 SYDVKM. Losses at the gene ends were 6 bases for V and 1 base for J; bases not matched to a gene: 3. This CDR3 comprises 15 residues. This CDR3 reads CASREGQGSNQPQHF. CDR3 DNA: TGTGCCAGCAGGGAGGGACAGGGGAGCAATCAGCCCCAGCATTTT. Variable domain in full (rest from reference TRBV28 and TRBJ1-5): DVKVTQSSRYLVKRTGEKVFLECVQDMDHENMFWYRQDPGLGLRLIYFSYDVKMKEKGDIPEGYSVSREKKERFSLILESASTNQTSMYLCASREGQGSNQPQHFGDGTRLSIL.

This clone was observed a handful of times. The chain combines TRBV6-5 with TRBJ2-3; D is ambiguous. Germline CDR1 MNHEY, CDR2 SVGAGI. The CDR3 runs to 15 residues. Trimming took 0 bases from V and 5 from J, leaving 12 bases between them. The CDR3 region is CASSYSVDSGDTQYF. As DNA, the CDR3 is TGTGCCAGCAGTTACTCTGTAGACTCGGGAGATACGCAGTATTTT.

The V call is TRBV6-5, the J call TRBJ1-2; maybe TRBD1 (5 bases). This CDR3 is built from 14 residues. In germline, CDR1 is MNHEY, CDR2 SVGAGI. V lost 8 bases and J 2 bases, leaving 15 bases between the germline ends. CDR3 bases: TGTGCCAGCGGGAGGGGCAGAGAGAACTATGGCTACACCTTC. Translating gives CASGRGRENYGYTF.

The chain employs TRBV29-1 and TRBJ1-1, with D hard to call. Germline V gene data show CDR1 as SQVTM and CDR2 as ANQGSEA. The CDR3 has 13 residues. V was pared by 6 bases and J by 0 bases, with 11 bases between. The CDR3 here is CSVTNGMNTEAFF. In nucleotides, the CDR3 is TGCAGCGTCACGAACGGGATGAACACTGAAGCTTTCTTT.

As to this clone: The sample carries other DNA sequences with the same CDR3. The chain combines TRBV6-6 with TRBJ2-7, with D maybe TRBD1 (5 bases). V was shortened by 4 bases and J by 1 base, with 14 bases between the two germline ends. This CDR3 has 15 amino acids. Germline loops: CDR1 MNHNY, CDR2 SVGAGI (reference sequence). The CDR3 loop reads CASSSTGFRSYEQYF. In nucleotides, the CDR3 is TGTGCCAGCAGTTCCACAGGTTTTAGGTCCTACGAGCAGTACTTC.

This chain joins TRBV29-1 and TRBJ2-5, with TRBD1 matching 8 bases. Per the germline V gene, CDR1 is SQVTM and CDR2 is ANQGSEA. The CDR3 is 20 amino acids. V lost 0 bases to trimming and J lost 4 bases; unmatched junction nucleotides: 22. This CDR3 reads CSVEDLGEKTGVLTAETQYF. The CDR3 bases are TGCAGCGTTGAAGATCTAGGGGAAAAGACAGGGGTTTTGACTGCAGAGACCCAGTACTTC.

This sequence joins TRBV7-3 and TRBJ2-2; maybe TRBD1 (5 bases). CDR3 length: 15 residues. Germline-derived CDR1 and CDR2 are SGHTA and FQGTGA. The germline V and J ends were trimmed by 5 bases and 2 bases, with 12 bases remaining between them. DNA for the CDR3: TGTGCCAGCAGCGAACAGGCAGTTAACACCGGGGAGCTGTTTTTT. As protein: CASSEQAVNTGELFF.

The rearrangement uses TRBV30 and TRBJ1-5, with a tentative D call TRBD1 (5 bases). CDR1 is GTSNPN and CDR2 is SVGIG in the germline V gene (reference sequence). V was pared by 0 bases and J by 2 bases, with 8 bases between. There are 14 residues in the CDR3. DNA of the CDR3: TGTGCCTGGAGTGTAGGGGCTGGCAATCAGCCCCAGCATTTT. Translation: CAWSVGAGNQPQHF.

J is TRBJ1-2 and V is TRBV11-2; D perhaps matches TRBD1 (5 bases). The V end lost 3 bases, the J end lost 0 bases, and 11 bases lay between the germline ends. Looked up from germline, CDR1 is SGHAT and CDR2 is FQNNGV. The CDR3 has 15 amino acids. This CDR3 is CASSFGQATNYGYTF. The CDR3 coding sequence is TGTGCCAGCAGCTTCGGACAAGCAACTAACTATGGCTACACCTTC.

The chain couples TRBV4-1 to TRBJ2-7, with TRBD2 as a possible D gene (5 bases). The CDR3 runs 15 residues. V was pared by 4 bases and J by 2 bases, with 15 bases between. Germline V gene sequence: CDR1 MGHRA, CDR2 YSYEKL. The CDR3 DNA reads as TGCGCCAGCAGCCGAGGTGCCCTTAGCGCCTACGAGCAGTACTTC. Its translation is CASSRGALSAYEQYF.

The V and J genes are TRBV28 and TRBJ1-5; no clear D. V was trimmed by 2 bases and J by 7 bases, leaving 6 bases between them. CDR3 size: 12 residues. Germline V CDR1 and CDR2: MDHEN, SYDVKM. For the CDR3, the DNA is TGTGCCAGCAGTTTAGAGGGCCAGCCCCAGCATTTT. Amino acids: CASSLEGQPQHF. Full variable domain (rest looked up from reference TRBV28 and TRBJ1-5): DVKVTQSSRYLVKRTGEKVFLECVQDMDHENMFWYRQDPGLGLRLIYFSYDVKMKEKGDIPEGYSVSREKKERFSLILESASTNQTSMYLCASSLEGQPQHFGDGTRLSIL.

The chain joins TRBV28 to TRBJ2-1; 9 bases map to TRBD2. This CDR3 is 14 amino acids long. V lost 7 bases to trimming and J lost 8 bases; unmatched junction nucleotides: 9. Germline lookup yields CDR1 MDHEN and CDR2 SYDVKM. This CDR3 reads CASTLAGGYDEQFF. CDR3 sequence (DNA): TGTGCCAGCACCCTGGCGGGGGGGTACGATGAGCAGTTCTTC.

The V gene is TRBV10-3, the J gene TRBJ1-2; tentative D call: TRBD1 (6 bases). This CDR3 is built from 14 residues. Between the trimmed V and J ends, which lost 4 bases and 8 bases, there was a span of 17 bases. Germline-derived CDR1 and CDR2 are ENHRY and SYGVKD. The CDR3 loop reads CAISGLTTGIGYTF. CDR3 DNA: TGTGCCATCAGTGGCCTAACAACAGGGATCGGCTACACCTTC.

This clone was recorded a few times. The V call is TRBV20-1, the J call TRBJ1-3, with D hard to call. V was pared by 5 bases and J by 0 bases, with 14 bases between. The length of the CDR3 is 15 residues. Germline V gene sequence: CDR1 DFQATT, CDR2 SNEGSKA (reference sequence). The CDR3 DNA follows: TGCAGTGCTCGTGCCCGGGGATCCTCTGGAAACACCATATATTTT. Protein product: CSARARGSSGNTIYF.

In DNA form, the CDR3 reads TGTGCCAGCAGTGAAGGACAGCCTCCCTATGGCTACACCTTC. This codes for CASSEGQPPYGYTF. This chain joins TRBV6-1 and TRBJ1-2; TRBD1 is a possible D gene (5 bases). With 1 base removed from V and 4 bases from J, the gap between germline ends came to 10 bases. Germline V CDR1 and CDR2: MNHNS, SASEGT. The CDR3 contains 14 residues.